The next 27 T cell receptor beta chains were all read from a single sample in a study of patients and donors after allogeneic stem cell transplantation. Via MiXCR, TCRdb re-called the RT-PCR reads, giving one row per CDR3 protein. The sample has approximately 38,000 distinct CDR3 sequences, roughly 30% seen once. Sequencing was done on a sample of blood, either unsorted or a sorted T cell fraction (not recorded which). These receptors all stem from a human donor who was either an allogeneic HSCT recipient or a stem cell or donor lymphocyte infusion donor (not recorded which). It is not recorded whose cells these are; they may come from a transplant donor.

V gene TRBV4-2 combines with J gene TRBJ1-5; 7 nucleotides agree with TRBD1. The CDR3 runs to 18 residues. V trimming: 4 bases; J trimming: 5 bases; junction bases outside the gene matches: 17. Germline-derived CDR1 and CDR2 are LGHNA and YNFKEQ. The CDR3 DNA follows: TGTGCCAGCAGCCTCAACTTCCAGGGGGGGCGTCCCGATCAGCCCCAGCATTTT. Its translation is CASSLNFQGGRPDQPQHF.

This clonotype was found a few times. The chain recombines TRBV5-1 with TRBJ2-5, with 7 positions matching TRBD1. CDR1 and CDR2 from the germline V gene are SGHRS and YFSETQ. The CDR3 totals 15 residues. After removal of 3 bases from V and 4 bases from J, the junction contained 9 bases not matched to a gene. DNA for the CDR3: TGCGCCAGCAGCTACTCCGGGACAGAGAGAGAGACCCAGTACTTC. This codes for CASSYSGTERETQYF.

The sample holds one count of this clonotype. This chain uses TRBV10-3 with TRBJ2-5, with 11 bases matching TRBD2. The junction had 9 bases not matched to a gene; V was cut back by 10 bases and J by 2 bases. This CDR3 is 15 amino acids long. Germline lookup yields CDR1 ENHRY and CDR2 SYGVKD. CDR3 nucleotides: TGTGCCACTATCCCCCGACTAGCGGGACAAGAGACCCAGTACTTC. This codes for CATIPRLAGQETQYF.

This clonotype was recorded only once. This chain's CDR3 is CASSLAYLQGARETQYF. The CDR3, as DNA: TGCGCCAGCAGCTTGGCTTATCTACAGGGGGCGAGGGAGACCCAGTACTTC. The chain couples TRBV5-1 to TRBJ2-5; 9 nucleotides align to TRBD1. The junction had 11 bases not matched to a gene; V was cut back by 0 bases and J by 5 bases. Germline V lookup: CDR1 SGHRS, CDR2 YFSETQ. The CDR3 runs to 17 residues. Full variable domain (rest looked up from reference TRBV5-1 and TRBJ2-5): KAGVTQTPRYLIKTRGQQVTLSCSPISGHRSVSWYQQTPGQGLQFLFEYFSETQRNKGNFPGRFSGRQFSNSRSEMNVSTLELGDSALYLCASSLAYLQGARETQYFGPGTRLLVL.

This clonotype was seen a handful of times. The CDR3 DNA reads TGTGCCAGCAGCTTATACTCCTGGGGCAATTCACCCCTCCACTTT. It yields the protein CASSLYSWGNSPLHF. V is TRBV7-2 and J is TRBJ1-6; a weak D match, TRBD1 (5 bases). Trimming cost V 2 bases and J 7 bases, with 12 bases left between them. This CDR3 has 15 residues. Germline CDR1 SGHTA, CDR2 FQGNSA.

This clonotype has a single count. The chain carries TRBV15 and TRBJ2-5; possibly TRBD1 or TRBD2 for D (6 bases each). V was cut by 1 base and J by 6 bases, with 15 bases left in between. The CDR3 covers 15 residues. From germline, CDR1 is LNHNV and CDR2 YYDKDF (reference sequence). The DNA for the CDR3 is TGTGCCACCAGCAGAGGGGGGGACACCGAAAAGACCCAGTACTTC. Translated: CATSRGGDTEKTQYF.

This clonotype was seen only a few times. This sequence joins TRBV12-3 or TRBV12-4 and TRBJ2-1; 7 bases line up with TRBD1. The CDR3 is 14 residues long. The junction had 6 bases not matched to a gene; V was cut back by 4 bases and J by 6 bases. CDR3 bases: TGTGCCAGCAGTTCCTCGACAGGGAGCAATGAGCAGTTCTTC. Translating gives CASSSSTGSNEQFF.

This clonotype was seen a handful of times. V gene TRBV5-1 combines with J gene TRBJ1-1; D is possibly TRBD1 (5 bases). Deletions cut 6 bases from V and 1 base from J, with 16 bases between. The CDR3 is made up of 15 amino acids. Per the germline V gene, CDR1 is SGHRS and CDR2 is YFSETQ. The CDR3 DNA is TGCGCCAGCACCCCCCGGGGGGTACAGAACACTGAAGCTTTCTTT. This translates into CASTPRGVQNTEAFF.

The CDR3 spells CASSFQGGPYEQYF. For the CDR3, the DNA is TGTGCCAGCAGCTTCCAGGGTGGCCCCTACGAGCAGTACTTC. This chain uses TRBV9 with TRBJ2-7; the D gene is possibly TRBD1 (5 bases). The V end lost 4 bases, the J end lost 2 bases, and 13 bases lay between the germline ends. CDR1 is SGDLS and CDR2 is YYNGEE in the germline V gene. The length of the CDR3 is 14 residues.

The chain combines TRBV4-3 with TRBJ2-7; 8 nucleotides align to TRBD2. The germline CDR1 and CDR2 sequences are LGHNA and YSLEER. The length of the CDR3 is 16 residues. With 0 bases clipped from V and 5 bases from J, the junction kept 9 bases outside the gene matches. The CDR3 protein is CASSQEGLPGRDEQYF. The CDR3 nucleotides read TGCGCCAGCAGCCAAGAGGGACTTCCCGGGAGGGACGAGCAGTACTTC.

This clonotype was found a few times. This chain connects TRBV11-2 to TRBJ1-5; D unclear. Trimming shortened V by 0 bases and J by 4 bases, and 16 bases separated the two germline ends. The CDR3 sequence is 17 residues long. The germline CDR1 and CDR2 sequences are SGHAT and FQNNGV. CDR3 sequence: CASSLDLTGRPNQPQHF. The CDR3 DNA reads TGTGCCAGCAGCTTAGATTTAACGGGAAGGCCTAATCAGCCCCAGCATTTT.

This chain uses TRBV15 with TRBJ1-1; D gene unclear. V shed 0 bases and J shed 1 base, with 9 bases lying between them. The CDR3 covers 15 residues. Germline lookup yields CDR1 LNHNV and CDR2 YYDKDF (reference sequence). The CDR3 nucleotides read TGTGCCACCAGCAGAGATGGAGGGAGGAACACTGAAGCTTTCTTT. It is translated as CATSRDGGRNTEAFF. Full variable domain (outside the CDR3, taken from reference TRBV15 and TRBJ1-1): DAMVIQNPRYQVTQFGKPVTLSCSQTLNHNVMYWYQQKSSQAPKLLFHYYDKDFNNEADTPDNFQSRRPNTSFCFLDIRSPGLGDTAMYLCATSRDGGRNTEAFFGQGTRLTVV.

The chain joins TRBV5-1 to TRBJ1-3; no clear D gene. V lost 1 base and J lost 3, with 11 bases in between. The CDR3 covers 15 residues. Germline CDR1 SGHRS, CDR2 YFSETQ. The CDR3 protein is CASSLIFEGGNTIYF. Here the CDR3 DNA reads TGCGCCAGCAGCTTGATCTTCGAAGGTGGAAACACCATATATTTT.

This clonotype has at least ten counts. The DNA of the CDR3 is TGTGCCAGCAGTTTAGTGCAGGGTGTGGGGAGCTACACCTTC. This encodes CASSLVQGVGSYTF. V gene TRBV12-3 or TRBV12-4 combines with J gene TRBJ1-2, with D perhaps matching TRBD1 (5 bases). V was cut by 1 base and J by 9 bases, with 15 bases left in between. The CDR3 covers 14 residues.

The V and J genes are TRBV24-1 and TRBJ1-5, with no clear D. The V and J ends lost 3 bases and 0 bases respectively, with 8 bases between them. The CDR3 spans 15 residues. Germline assignment: CDR1 KGHDR and CDR2 SFDVKD. This CDR3 reads CATSDRYFSNQPQHF. DNA for the CDR3: TGTGCCACCAGTGATCGGTATTTTAGCAATCAGCCCCAGCATTTT.

In its sample, this clonotype was seen many times. The genes are TRBV12-3 or TRBV12-4 and TRBJ1-2; unclear D gene. V shed 6 bases and J shed 0 bases, with 17 bases lying between them. The CDR3 consists of 16 residues. The CDR3 region is CASSRRAALANYGYTF. As DNA, the CDR3 is TGTGCCAGCAGCCGGAGGGCGGCGTTAGCTAACTATGGCTACACCTTC.

The J gene is TRBJ1-2, the V gene TRBV5-1; D gene ambiguous. This CDR3 comprises 13 residues. The germline gives CDR1 SGHRS, CDR2 YFSETQ. Deletions cut 1 base from V and 8 bases from J, with 12 bases between. The CDR3 region has the DNA TGCGCCAGCAGCTTGAGATCCCAGCGAGGCTACACCTTC. As protein: CASSLRSQRGYTF.

V is TRBV28 and J is TRBJ2-1, with TRBD2 matching 8 bases. The CDR3 contains 14 residues. Per germline, CDR1 MDHEN and CDR2 SYDVKM. V dropped 2 bases and J dropped 15; count of bases not matched to a gene: 12. CDR3 coding DNA: TGTGCCAGCAGTTTAACGGGACTAGTCCGATGGGGGTTCTTC. It encodes CASSLTGLVRWGFF.

This clonotype was counted ten times or more. Compared with germline, one end of the junction differs, possibly owing to a read error. The chain has TRBV5-1 and TRBJ1-2; tentative D call: TRBD1 (6 bases). The germline gives CDR1 SGHRS, CDR2 YFSETQ. CDR3 length: 14 residues. Written as DNA, the CDR3 is TGCGCCAGCAGTTTGGGGCAGGGGAACTATGGCTACACCTTC. Translating it yields CASSLGQGNYGYTF.

This clonotype was counted a few times. The V call is TRBV4-3, the J call TRBJ2-5; D gene uncertain. The CDR3 has 16 residues. V lost 0 bases to trimming and J lost 2 bases, with 13 bases between them. Germline V gene lookup returns CDR1 LGHNA and CDR2 YSLEER. The CDR3 DNA is TGCGCCAGCAGCCAAGATCGAAGTAACCAACAAGAGACCCAGTACTTC. Translated, it gives CASSQDRSNQQETQYF.

This clonotype was observed a handful of times. The gene calls are TRBV20-1 and TRBJ2-1, with 9 bases identical to TRBD1. The germline gives CDR1 DFQATT, CDR2 SNEGSKA (reference sequence). The CDR3 spans 15 residues. V trimming: 2 bases; J trimming: 4 bases; junction bases outside the gene matches: 6. The CDR3 protein is CSARYDRGAYNEQFF. CDR3 DNA: TGCAGTGCTAGATACGACAGGGGGGCGTACAATGAGCAGTTCTTC.

This chain links TRBV6-2 or TRBV6-3 with TRBJ2-7, with D hard to call. Trimming shortened V by 0 bases and J by 2 bases, and 8 bases separated the two germline ends. The CDR3 spans 14 residues. CDR1 and CDR2 (germline): MNHEY, SVGEGT. CDR3 amino acids: CASSYSHGAYEQYF. CDR3 nucleotides: TGTGCCAGCAGTTACTCCCATGGGGCCTACGAGCAGTACTTC.

This clonotype has only a few counts. V and J are TRBV25-1 and TRBJ2-7, with TRBD2 matching over 9 bases. From germline, CDR1 is MGHDK and CDR2 SYGVNS. V shed 3 bases and J 4 bases; nucleotides not matched to a gene: 7. The length of the CDR3 is 15 residues. CDR3 residues: CASSDRGRAGYEQYF. The CDR3 DNA is TGTGCCAGCAGTGACCGCGGGAGGGCCGGGTACGAGCAGTACTTC.

V and J are TRBV11-2 and TRBJ1-2; the D is unclear. Germline V gene sequence: CDR1 SGHAT, CDR2 FQNNGV. The CDR3 length is 13 residues. Trimming pared 3 bases from V and 4 bases from J, leaving 9 bases between. CDR3 nucleotide sequence: TGTGCCAGCAGCTTCACTGCCTCCTATGGCTACACCTTC. Protein product: CASSFTASYGYTF.

The V and J genes are TRBV20-1 and TRBJ1-2; D perhaps matches TRBD1 (6 bases). Trimming cost V 1 base and J 0 bases, with 15 bases left between them. Looked up from germline, CDR1 is DFQATT and CDR2 is SNEGSKA (reference sequence). The CDR3 spans 16 residues. Written as DNA, the CDR3 is TGCAGTGCTAGAGCGTCGGACAGATCTTCTAACTATGGCTACACCTTC. It encodes CSARASDRSSNYGYTF.

V gene TRBV4-3 combines with J gene TRBJ2-1; 8 bases are shared with TRBD2. The J segment lost 8 bases and the V segment lost 2 bases, leaving 5 bases of the junction unmatched. The CDR3 is 14 amino acids. Per germline, CDR1 LGHNA and CDR2 YSLEER. This chain's CDR3 is CASSQPGGADEQFF. Here the CDR3 DNA reads TGCGCCAGCAGCCAACCGGGGGGGGCCGATGAGCAGTTCTTC.

The chain has TRBV20-1 and TRBJ1-3; the match to TRBD1 covers 9 bases. V was clipped by 3 bases and J by 0 bases; unmatched bases: 0. The CDR3 totals 14 residues. Per the germline V gene, CDR1 is DFQATT and CDR2 is SNEGSKA (reference sequence). The chain's CDR3 is CSARGQGSGNTIYF. The CDR3 nucleotides read TGCAGTGCTAGGGGACAGGGCTCTGGAAACACCATATATTTT.